This T cell receptor beta chain is from a study of PD-L1 blockade in urothelial cancer listed by TCRdb under 2017. Looking at the study overall: All patients started therapy around 2014 and received atezolizumab 1,200 mg intravenously every 3 weeks. In the same patients who had TCR sequencing, pretreatment tumors also underwent whole exome sequencing and RNA sequencing. About 90% of the roughly 29 patients were identified as males with urothelial cancer of bladder origin, and a prior smoking history was reported by 18 of 29 patients. Pretreatment tumor samples, along with matched peripheral blood collected serially before and after atezolizumab treatment, underwent TCR sequencing. About 10 patients achieved durable clinical benefit and approximately 20 did not. Blood samples were analyzed at 3 weeks after treatment start (second dose) and at 6 weeks after treatment start. Durable clinical benefit was defined as progression-free survival longer than 6 months, and TCR features were also tested against progression-free and overall survival. Blood samples yielded a median of roughly 140,000 T cells and around 80,000 unique TCRs, with median clonality around 0.083. Pretreatment blood TCR-seq was available for around 29 patients, at least one posttreatment blood collection was obtained for 24 patients, and tumor TCR-seq was available for 24 patients. Patients had an ECOG performance status of 0 or 1 and had received between 0 and 3 prior chemotherapy regimens. Somatic, immune and clinical correlates of response to PD-L1 blockade with atezolizumab in urothelial cancer were the focus of an exploratory multi-omic analysis.

The time point label of this sample denotes: pretreatment peripheral blood. The cohort included about 30 patients with locally advanced or metastatic urothelial carcinoma who were treated at Memorial Sloan Kettering on a trial protocol. Peripheral blood mononuclear cells were collected from each patient pretreatment and during treatment, giving between 1 and 8 total time points per patient. The Qiagen DNeasy Blood extraction kit was used to purify genomic DNA from total PBMCs and tumor samples. PBMCs were collected pretreatment and during treatment and were isolated and stored as previously described. Each PCR received spiked-in synthetic TCR analog templates so that absolute template abundance could be estimated from read counts. The immunoSEQ assay was used to amplify TCRbeta CDR3 regions from genomic DNA with bias-controlled V and J gene primers. Rearranged TCRbeta segments were sequenced at approximately 20X coverage. The study's own analysis went as follows. Sequencing errors were corrected by clustering and CDR3s were annotated against IMGT to assign V, D and J genes. Out-of-frame and stop-codon sequences were excluded, and only productive TCRbeta rearrangements were used in downstream analyses. Clonality was calculated as one minus the Shannon entropy normalized by the log of the number of unique productive sequences. Fisher's exact test with Benjamini-Hochberg correction, at a threshold of adjusted p below 0.01, was used to find clones that differed between time points or between blood and tumor. Held by TCRdb, this immuneACCESS table contains in-frame sequences only and omits some clones. Under half of the omission traces to an unresolved V gene where checked; the cause of the rest is unknown. Clonal size and the V and J genes are those of that table, whereas D and trimming came from the DNA. Across this sample there are 33,000 or so clones, with approximately 80% seen only once. The top ten constitute roughly 6.4% of the sample.

What the work shows at the level of the full study, not this receptor alone: A pretreatment peripheral blood TCR clonality below the median was linked to improved progression-free and overall survival. Patients with durable benefit showed greater expansion of tumor-associated TCR clones in peripheral blood 3 weeks after starting treatment (n = 22, p = 0.022). Because the sample size was small (n ≈ 28) and many of the analyses were exploratory, the results are meant to be hypothesis-generating.

A word on this clone: Its antigen is still unknown. Nothing much larger sits one base from this clone, and base qualities are not available.

The sample consisted of PBMCs, taken around atezolizumab (anti-PD-L1) treatment. This TCR derives from a man in his 60s with urothelial cancer.

Here is the DNA: TGTGCCAGCAGTGAACTGGCCCTACAGGGGGCGGGTTCACCCCTCCACTTT. It codes for CASSELALQGAGSPLHF. The chain couples TRBV6-1 to TRBJ1-6; the junction holds 9 bases that match TRBD1. The germline V and J ends show losses of 2 bases and 9 bases respectively, and no gene match explains 11 bases of the junction. The CDR3 runs 17 residues from the cysteine to the phenylalanine. Kept here is only the CDR3 DNA, which spans 51 bases and is read in frame from base 1. For CDR1 and CDR2, the germline V gene lists MNHNS and SASEGT.